The 23 T cell receptor beta chains presented below share a single source sample, sequenced in a study of cytomegalovirus exposure and HLA in healthy donors. A multiplex PCR was run with 60 Vbeta primers and 13 Jbeta primers. Here immunoSEQ multiplex PCR was the method, and the copy in TCRdb shows in-frame clones only, minus some. Among about 120,000 clones listed, 15% to 19% were seen once. Input material: PBMCs. The receptors were gathered from a woman under 30 in good health and CMV-seronegative.

The rearrangement joins TRBV5-6 to TRBJ1-2, with 7 nucleotides matching TRBD1. This CDR3 has 14 residues. Germline CDR1 SGHDT, CDR2 YYEEEE. V gave up 3 bases and J gave up 0 bases; unmatched junction bases: 2. The CDR3 spells CASSWTGSNYGYTF. The DNA of the CDR3 is TGTGCCAGCAGCTGGACAGGTTCTAACTATGGCTACACCTTC.

The V and J genes are TRBV6-1 and TRBJ2-7; possibly TRBD1 for D (5 bases). Germline values: CDR1 MNHNS, CDR2 SASEGT. Trimming took 2 bases from V and 1 from J, leaving 15 bases between them. The CDR3 is 16 amino acids. The chain's CDR3 is CASSEFGQGLSYEQYF. CDR3 coding DNA: TGTGCCAGCAGTGAATTCGGCCAGGGTCTGTCCTACGAGCAGTACTTC.

Only a few counts were recorded for this clone. The J gene is TRBJ1-2, the V gene TRBV7-8, with a tentative D call TRBD1 (5 bases). Trimming cost V 2 bases and J 6 bases, with 10 bases left between them. The germline CDR1 and CDR2 sequences are SGHVS and FQNEAQ. CDR3 size: 13 residues. The CDR3 coding sequence is TGTGCCAGCAGCTTAATGCAGGGTAATGGCTACACCTTC. As protein: CASSLMQGNGYTF.

The sample holds a few counts of this clone. This sequence joins TRBV5-6 and TRBJ1-1, with 7 bases fitting TRBD1. This CDR3 contains 14 residues. Trimming at V came to 4 bases and at J to 4 bases, leaving 7 bases not matched to a gene. From germline, CDR1 is SGHDT and CDR2 YYEEEE. CDR3 in DNA: TGTGCCAGCAGCCCGATCCCAGGGGGCACTGAAGCTTTCTTT. Protein sequence: CASSPIPGGTEAFF.

The CDR3 protein is CAGTAGTATNEKLFF. DNA of the CDR3: TGTGCCGGGACCGCAGGGACAGCAACTAATGAAAAACTGTTTTTT. The rearrangement joins TRBV5-3 to TRBJ1-4; TRBD1 matches at 7 bases. TRBV5-3 has ORF status, its function being uncertain. The V segment lost 10 bases and the J segment 0 bases; nucleotides outside the gene matches: 9. The CDR3 runs to 15 residues.

This chain links TRBV6-5 with TRBJ1-2; 12 nucleotides match TRBD1. The CDR3 spans 15 residues. J lost 4 bases, V lost 6 bases, and 6 bases had no gene match. Germline lookup yields CDR1 MNHEY and CDR2 SVGAGI. CDR3 protein: CASRTGTGGGYGYTF. Here the CDR3 DNA reads TGTGCCAGCAGGACCGGGACAGGGGGCGGCTATGGCTACACCTTC.

This chain uses TRBV9 with TRBJ1-2; D gene uncertain. Germline V gene data show CDR1 as SGDLS and CDR2 as YYNGEE. The V and J ends lost 2 bases and 3 bases respectively, with 11 bases between them. CDR3 length: 14 amino acids. For the CDR3, the DNA is TGTGCCAGCAGCGTGTCCAGTCAATACTATGGCTACACCTTC. Protein sequence: CASSVSSQYYGYTF.

This clone was observed a handful of times. This rearrangement joins TRBV4-1 to TRBJ1-1; D is unresolved. Germline V CDR1 and CDR2: MGHRA, YSYEKL. Trimming shortened V by 0 bases and J by 4 bases, and 15 bases separated the two germline ends. The CDR3 loop spans 16 amino acids. The CDR3 bases are TGCGCCAGCAGCCAAGAGCTTCGCGAGTATGGCACTGAAGCTTTCTTT. This gives the protein CASSQELREYGTEAFF.

The chain links TRBV5-1 to TRBJ1-2; D is perhaps TRBD1 (5 bases). Germline assignment: CDR1 SGHRS and CDR2 YFSETQ. The ends were cut back, 0 bases at V and 5 bases at J, with 14 bases in the middle. The CDR3 extends over 15 amino acids. The CDR3 DNA reads TGCGCCAGCAGCTTGGATGGCAGGGCAACTTATGGCTACACCTTC. Protein sequence: CASSLDGRATYGYTF. Together with reference TRBV5-1 and TRBJ1-2, the CDR3 gives the full variable domain: KAGVTQTPRYLIKTRGQQVTLSCSPISGHRSVSWYQQTPGQGLQFLFEYFSETQRNKGNFPGRFSGRQFSNSRSEMNVSTLELGDSALYLCASSLDGRATYGYTFGSGTRLTVV.

Regarding this clone: Other DNA sequences in the sample encode the same CDR3. The CDR3 nucleotides read TGTGCCAGCAGCCCTTCCAGGGGACAAGAGACCCAGTACTTC. Its protein product is CASSPSRGQETQYF. The rearrangement uses TRBV7-3 and TRBJ2-5; D might be TRBD1 (6 bases). Germline CDR1 is SGHTA and CDR2 is FQGTGA. CDR3 size: 14 residues. V was cut by 5 bases and J by 2 bases, with 12 bases left in between.

This clone has more than one count but fewer than ten. The gene calls are TRBV28 and TRBJ1-6, with TRBD1 matching over 7 bases. Germline V CDR1 and CDR2: MDHEN, SYDVKM. The trim removed 6 bases at V and 10 bases at J, leaving 9 bases unmatched. This CDR3 has 14 amino acids. DNA of the CDR3: TGTGCCAGCAGAACGGGGACAGCGGACTCACCCCTCCACTTT. This gives the protein CASRTGTADSPLHF.

This clone was seen more than once but under ten times. The chain couples TRBV11-2 to TRBJ2-1; 12 bases agree with TRBD2. The CDR3 totals 16 residues. The trim removed 4 bases at V and 6 bases at J, leaving 7 bases unmatched. The V gene's germline CDR1 is SGHAT and CDR2 FQNNGV. The CDR3 region is CASSSTGLAGPNEQFF. CDR3 nucleotide sequence: TGTGCCAGCAGCTCGACAGGACTAGCGGGGCCCAATGAGCAGTTCTTC.

The chain carries TRBV7-2 and TRBJ2-7, with TRBD2 as a possible D gene (6 bases). Looked up from germline, CDR1 is SGHTA and CDR2 is FQGNSA. The CDR3 is 12 amino acids. Trimming took off 1 base at V and 9 bases at J, with 10 bases between the two ends. Here the CDR3 DNA reads TGTGCCAGCAGCTTAGAATTGGGGGGGCAGTACTTC. Translating it yields CASSLELGGQYF.

In its sample, this clone was seen a few times. V gene TRBV6-1 combines with J gene TRBJ2-2; D gene unclear. Germline V gene lookup returns CDR1 MNHNS and CDR2 SASEGT. The CDR3 runs 13 residues. Trimming removed 2 bases from V and 2 bases from J, with 3 bases in between. Here the CDR3 DNA reads TGTGCCAGCAGTGAATTAAACACCGGGGAGCTGTTTTTT. It codes for CASSELNTGELFF.

As DNA, the CDR3 is TGTGCCAGCTCCCCCCCTGAGTACACCGGGGAGCTGTTTTTT. It specifies CASSPPEYTGELFF. This chain uses TRBV18 with TRBJ2-2; D unclear. V was trimmed by 6 bases and J by 3 bases, leaving 11 bases between them. The germline V gene encodes CDR1 KGHSH and CDR2 LQKENI. The CDR3 length is 14 residues.

CDR3 coding DNA: TGCAGTGCTAGGGCCAATGAGCAGTTCTTC. Amino acid sequence: CSARANEQFF. The chain recombines TRBV20-1 with TRBJ2-1; D is uncertain. Trimming shortened V by 3 bases and J by 6 bases, and 3 bases separated the two germline ends. The CDR3 runs to 10 residues. Germline V gene data show CDR1 as DFQATT and CDR2 as SNEGSKA (reference sequence).

This clone was counted once. The chain has TRBV7-9 and TRBJ1-2, with no clear D. Trimming removed 0 bases from V and 0 bases from J, with 5 bases in between. The V gene's germline CDR1 is SEHNR and CDR2 FQNEAQ (reference sequence). This CDR3 has 14 residues. Here the CDR3 reads CASSLASPNYGYTF. In DNA form, the CDR3 reads TGTGCCAGCAGCTTAGCCAGTCCTAACTATGGCTACACCTTC. Based on the CDR3 plus reference TRBV7-9 and TRBJ1-2, the full variable domain is DTGVSQNPRHKITKRGQNVTFRCDPISEHNRLYWYRQTLGQGPEFLTYFQNEAQLEKSRLLSDRFSAERPKGSFSTLEIQRTEQGDSAMYLCASSLASPNYGYTFGSGTRLTVV.

There are a few counts of this clone. V gene TRBV29-1 combines with J gene TRBJ2-7, with TRBD2 identical over 12 bases. With 6 bases clipped from V and 2 bases from J, the junction kept 5 bases outside the gene matches. The germline V gene encodes CDR1 SQVTM and CDR2 ANQGSEA. The CDR3 is 14 residues long. For the CDR3, the DNA is TGCAGCGTGGCCCCTAGCGGGGGGGCCTACGAGCAGTACTTC. This encodes CSVAPSGGAYEQYF.

V gene TRBV4-3 combines with J gene TRBJ1-5, with D possibly being TRBD1 (6 bases). Trimming left V 0 bases short and J 6 bases short, with 12 bases between. CDR3 size: 15 residues. Germline CDR1 and CDR2: LGHNA and YSLEER. The CDR3 reads CASSQEGGRGQPQHF. The CDR3 nucleotides are TGCGCCAGCAGCCAAGAAGGGGGACGTGGTCAGCCCCAGCATTTT.

The chain combines TRBV27 with TRBJ1-5, with a tentative D call TRBD1 (5 bases). Trimming removed 1 base from V and 11 bases from J, with 12 bases in between. This CDR3 contains 13 residues. Per germline, CDR1 MNHEY and CDR2 SMNVEV (reference sequence). CDR3 DNA sequence: TGTGCCAGCAGTTTATGGGGGGGACGCGCCCAGCATTTT. Its protein product is CASSLWGGRAQHF.

V is TRBV4-1 and J is TRBJ2-7, with 10 bases matching TRBD1. Unmatched junction bases numbered 5, after V lost 3 bases and J lost 3 bases. The CDR3 loop spans 15 amino acids. Germline-derived CDR1 and CDR2 are MGHRA and YSYEKL. The CDR3 DNA is TGCGCCAGCAGCCACTACGGGACAGGGGACTACGAGCAGTACTTC. It codes for CASSHYGTGDYEQYF.

Only a few counts were recorded for this clone. This chain joins TRBV19 and TRBJ1-5; the D gene is possibly TRBD1 (6 bases). Trimming took off 0 bases at V and 8 bases at J, with 11 bases between the two ends. This CDR3 has 14 amino acids. Germline V gene lookup returns CDR1 LNHDA and CDR2 SQIVND (reference sequence). CDR3 protein: CASSIDPRGKPQHF. CDR3 DNA: TGTGCCAGTAGTATAGATCCTAGGGGGAAGCCCCAGCATTTT.

The rearrangement uses TRBV5-1 and TRBJ2-5, with 8 positions matching TRBD2. The germline gives CDR1 SGHRS, CDR2 YFSETQ. V gave up 4 bases and J gave up 5 bases; unmatched junction bases: 10. The CDR3 spans 15 residues. The chain's CDR3 is CASSPGLVSSETQYF. The CDR3 nucleotides are TGCGCCAGCAGCCCGGGACTAGTGAGTTCGGAGACCCAGTACTTC.